Below, one T cell receptor (beta chain) is given with its context. Its target is not known. The sample is drawn from a study of vaccination and CD4 T cells after COVID-19. Study context: The convalescents were made up of six males and four females, two of whom were Hispanic.

Study-wide results and limits: The authors studied relatively few convalescent patients and analyzed no early post-infection timepoints.

The Oncomine TCR Beta short-read assay sequenced DNA from cultured CD4+ T cells. Genomic DNA was drawn out of CD4+ T cells grown in culture. From the PCR reads, TCRdb called clonotypes with MiXCR, one entry per CDR3 protein. The sample contains 13,000 or so distinct CDR3 sequences, around 50% of which appear only once. With 6 bases removed from V and 0 bases from J, the gap between germline ends came to 10 bases. The germline gives CDR1 SQVTM, CDR2 ANQGSEA. The CDR3 has 13 residues. Treatment reported: roughly 10-day PBMC culture with coronavirus spike peptide pools or control peptides (ViraFEST assay).

This sequence originates from a human donor with COVID-19. The sequenced sample was cultured CD4+ T cells from blood, obtained after SARS-CoV-2 vaccination. The chain has TRBV29-1 and TRBJ2-3; D remains ambiguous. CDR3 sequence reads: CSVALPSTDTQYF. The CDR3 nucleotides are TGCAGCGTAGCACTACCTAGCACAGATACGCAGTATTTT.